The 10 T cell receptor beta chains listed next were all sequenced from one sample in a study of blood T cell repertoires in COVID-19. The method was immunoSEQ multiplex PCR; TCRdb's version includes in-frame clones alone and lacks a portion of them. This table has 100,000 to 150,000 clones, over 75% appearing once. The sequencing sample was made of peripheral blood. Receptors originate from a woman of 80 years or more with acute or convalescent COVID-19.

The gene calls are TRBV23-1 and TRBJ2-7; 7 bases map to TRBD1. TRBV23-1 falls under the ORF class, with uncertain function. Trimming at V came to 2 bases and at J to 6 bases, leaving 10 bases not matched to a gene. This CDR3 is built from 15 residues. The CDR3 here is CASSQRDSTSREQYF. CDR3 nucleotides: TGCGCCAGCAGTCAACGGGACAGCACATCGCGCGAGCAGTACTTC.

The J gene is TRBJ2-7, the V gene TRBV28; tentatively, D is TRBD1 (5 bases). Germline values: CDR1 MDHEN, CDR2 SYDVKM. CDR3 length: 17 residues. Trimming stripped 3 bases from V and 0 bases from J, with 18 bases between. The CDR3: CASSLIGPTDYSYEQYF. CDR3 bases: TGTGCCAGCAGTTTGATTGGACCGACAGATTACTCCTACGAGCAGTACTTC.

The genes are TRBV28 and TRBJ2-2, with 8 bases lining up with TRBD1. The CDR3 runs to 14 residues. The junction had 8 bases not matched to a gene; V was cut back by 7 bases and J by 7 bases. Germline V gene sequence: CDR1 MDHEN, CDR2 SYDVKM. The DNA of the CDR3 is TGTGCCAGCACCTCCGGACAGGGCAGCGGGGAGCTGTTTTTT. It codes for CASTSGQGSGELFF.

The rearrangement uses TRBV5-6 and TRBJ2-5; D is possibly TRBD2 (6 bases). The CDR3 contains 16 residues. CDR1 and CDR2 (germline): SGHDT, YYEEEE. Trimming removed 4 bases at V and 7 bases at J, with 23 bases between. The CDR3 coding sequence is TGTGCCAGCAGCAACCTAGTGGGGGGTCACGAAGGGACCCAGTACTTC. This sequence encodes CASSNLVGGHEGTQYF. The full variable domain, its missing parts supplied by reference TRBV5-6 and TRBJ2-5, is DAGVTQSPTHLIKTRGQQVTLRCSPKSGHDTVSWYQQALGQGPQFIFQYYEEEERQRGNFPDRFSGHQFPNYSSELNVNALLLGDSALYLCASSNLVGGHEGTQYFGPGTRLLVL.

J is TRBJ2-1 and V is TRBV21-1; the table's TRBD1 call for D was not verified on the DNA. TRBV21-1 is a pseudogene locus. This CDR3 region has 16 residues. In DNA, the CDR3 is TGTGCCAGCAGCAGGGGACAGGGGGGCTCCTACAATGAGCAGTTCTTC. It is translated as CASSRGQGGSYNEQFF.

The gene calls are TRBV7-9 and TRBJ2-5, with TRBD2 matching 13 bases. V trimming: 4 bases; J trimming: 2 bases; junction bases outside the gene matches: 1. Germline V gene lookup returns CDR1 SEHNR and CDR2 FQNEAQ (reference sequence). The CDR3 covers 15 residues. The CDR3 coding sequence is TGTGCCAGCAGCTCGGGACTAGCGGGGCAAGAGACCCAGTACTTC. Amino acids: CASSSGLAGQETQYF.

This chain links TRBV9 with TRBJ2-4, with TRBD2 matching over 13 bases. CDR3 size: 19 residues. V was pared by 4 bases and J by 0 bases, with 10 bases of the junction left unmatched. Germline CDR1 is SGDLS and CDR2 is YYNGEE. CDR3 protein: CASSPRLAGGLLAKNIQYF. CDR3 bases: TGTGCCAGCAGCCCACGACTAGCGGGGGGTCTTCTAGCCAAAAACATTCAGTACTTC. The full variable domain, completed using reference TRBV9 and TRBJ2-4, is DSGVTQTPKHLITATGQRVTLRCSPRSGDLSVYWYQQSLDQGLQFLIQYYNGEERAKGNILERFSAQQFPDLHSELNLSSLELGDSALYFCASSPRLAGGLLAKNIQYFGAGTRLSVL.

The gene calls are TRBV5-4 and TRBJ1-3, with 8 bases aligning to TRBD1. J gave up 7 bases and V 0 bases, and 6 bases lay outside the gene matches. Looked up from germline, CDR1 is SGHNT and CDR2 is YYREEE (reference sequence). The CDR3 sequence is 15 residues long. In DNA form, the CDR3 reads TGTGCCAGCAGCTTGGCCATGGACAGGGCGAACACCATATATTTT. It translates to CASSLAMDRANTIYF.

The chain carries TRBV2 and TRBJ2-5, with 7 bases that match TRBD2. This CDR3 region has 13 residues. Germline loops: CDR1 SNHLY, CDR2 FYNNEI. V was clipped by 6 bases and J by 3 bases; unmatched bases: 4. The CDR3 spells CASRWTREETQYF. In nucleotides, the CDR3 is TGTGCCAGCAGATGGACTAGAGAAGAGACCCAGTACTTC.

The chain couples TRBV7-3 to TRBJ1-5; no clear D. V lost 3 bases and J lost 7, with 7 bases in between. Germline CDR1 is SGHTA and CDR2 is FQGTGA. This CDR3 has 12 residues. CDR3 nucleotides: TGTGCCAGCAGCTTTCTGGGCCAGCCCCAGCATTTT. Its translation: CASSFLGQPQHF.